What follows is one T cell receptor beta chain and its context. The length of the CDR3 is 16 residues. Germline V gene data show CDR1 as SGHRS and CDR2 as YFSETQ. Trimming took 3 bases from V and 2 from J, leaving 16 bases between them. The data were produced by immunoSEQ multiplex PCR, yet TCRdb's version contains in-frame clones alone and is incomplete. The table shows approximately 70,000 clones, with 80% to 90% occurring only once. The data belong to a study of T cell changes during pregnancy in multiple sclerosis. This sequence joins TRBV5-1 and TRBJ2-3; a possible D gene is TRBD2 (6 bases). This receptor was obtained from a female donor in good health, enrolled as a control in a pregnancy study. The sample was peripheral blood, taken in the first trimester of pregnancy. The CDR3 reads CASSSGGRAITDTQYF. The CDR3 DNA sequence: TGCGCCAGCAGCTCCGGGGGTAGGGCTATCACAGATACGCAGTATTTT.